The source of this TCR beta chain is a study of blood T cell repertoires in COVID-19. Here immunoSEQ multiplex PCR was the method, and the copy in TCRdb shows in-frame clones only, minus some. The data show approximately 40,000 clones, around nine tenths seen once. The CDR3 length is 15 residues. V shed 5 bases and J 4 bases; nucleotides not matched to a gene: 10. Looked up from germline, CDR1 is SGHRS and CDR2 is YFSETQ. The sequence was collected from a man aged 35-49 years with COVID-19, enrolled during active disease. The sample taken for sequencing was peripheral blood. This sequence joins TRBV5-1 and TRBJ1-1; 8 nucleotides agree with TRBD1. In DNA, the CDR3 is TGCGCCAGCAGTACGGCAGGGGGCATGGGCACTGAAGCTTTCTTT. As protein: CASSTAGGMGTEAFF. Supplemented by reference TRBV5-1 and TRBJ1-1, the full variable domain reads KAGVTQTPRYLIKTRGQQVTLSCSPISGHRSVSWYQQTPGQGLQFLFEYFSETQRNKGNFPGRFSGRQFSNSRSEMNVSTLELGDSALYLCASSTAGGMGTEAFFGQGTRLTVV.